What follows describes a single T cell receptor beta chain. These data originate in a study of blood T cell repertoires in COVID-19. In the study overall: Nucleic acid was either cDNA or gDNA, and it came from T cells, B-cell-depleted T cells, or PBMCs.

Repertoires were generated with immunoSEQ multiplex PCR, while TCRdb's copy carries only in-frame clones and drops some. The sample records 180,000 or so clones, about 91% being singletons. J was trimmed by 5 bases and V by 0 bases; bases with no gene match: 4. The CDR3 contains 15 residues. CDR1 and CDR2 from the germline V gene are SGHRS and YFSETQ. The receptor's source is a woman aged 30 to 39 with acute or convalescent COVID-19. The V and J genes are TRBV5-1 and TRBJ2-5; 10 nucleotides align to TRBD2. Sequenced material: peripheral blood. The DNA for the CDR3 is TGCGCCAGCAGCTTGGAAGCGGGAGGGTCTGAGACCCAGTACTTC. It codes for CASSLEAGGSETQYF.